Listed below are T cell receptor beta chains from one sample, sequenced in a study of T cells of healthy individuals. MiXCR, applied by TCRdb to the 5' RACE reads, yields one record per CDR3 protein. The table has roughly 87,000 distinct CDR3 sequences, about 16% seen once. The source of these receptors is a human donor in good health. Each CDR3 is given with its conserved first and last residue. Each record gives: CDR3 length, J gene, V gene, D gene, clone size, CDR3 protein, CDR3 DNA. The D gene is left open where the match is weak. The size entry is marked missing in some rows and otherwise reads once, few, many or a size class.

16,TRBJ2-3,TRBV6-2/TRBV6-3,TRBD1,few,CASSSEDRVITDTQYF,TGTGCCAGCAGCTCCGAGGACAGGGTGATCACAGATACGCAGTATTTT
13,TRBJ1-1,TRBV10-3,.,many,CAIGGGADTEAFF,TGTGCCATCGGGGGAGGGGCCGACACTGAAGCTTTCTTT
16,TRBJ2-2,TRBV19,.,few,CASSILAESYTGELFF,TGTGCCAGTAGTATTCTCGCGGAAAGCTACACCGGGGAGCTGTTTTTT
13,TRBJ2-3,TRBV29-1,.,many,CSVVDPSTDTQYF,TGCAGCGTTGTTGATCCGTCCACAGATACGCAGTATTTT
14,TRBJ1-2,TRBV5-1,.,.,CASSLVSTNYGYTF,TGCGCCAGCAGCTTGGTGAGCACTAACTATGGCTACACCTTC
14,TRBJ1-2,TRBV28,TRBD1,many,CASTRTGDNSGYTF,TGTGCCAGCACTAGGACAGGGGATAATTCTGGCTACACCTTC
16,TRBJ2-2,TRBV4-3,.,few,CASSQDGGLNTGELFF,TGCGCCAGCAGCCAAGATGGGGGCTTGAACACCGGGGAGCTGTTTTTT
14,TRBJ1-5,TRBV7-9,.,few,CASSLGRNNQPQHF,TGTGCCAGCAGCTTAGGACGGAACAATCAGCCCCAGCATTTT
12,TRBJ2-5,TRBV10-3,.,.,CASKGFQETQYF,TGTGCCTCCAAGGGGTTTCAAGAGACCCAGTACTTC
13,TRBJ2-7,TRBV20-1,.,few,CSSIHRDSYEQYF,TGCAGCTCCATTCACAGGGACTCCTACGAGCAGTACTTC
15,TRBJ2-3,TRBV10-3,.,few,CAISADSTSSDTQYF,TGTGCCATCAGTGCGGATAGCACCAGTTCAGATACGCAGTATTTT
18,TRBJ1-1,TRBV3-1,TRBD1,many,CASSPRLLYRGGNTEAFF,TGTGCCAGCAGCCCACGACTACTTTACAGGGGCGGGAACACTGAAGCTTTCTTT
13,TRBJ1-4,TRBV6-5,.,many,CASSSTGIEKLFF,TGTGCCAGCAGTTCGACAGGCATCGAAAAACTGTTTTTT
11,TRBJ1-1,TRBV9,.,few,CASSGDTEAFF,TGTGCCAGCAGCGGAGACACTGAAGCTTTCTTT
15,TRBJ1-5,TRBV24-1,.,many,CATSGGEGSNQPQHF,TGTGCCACCAGTGGGGGGGAGGGAAGCAATCAGCCCCAGCATTTT
14,TRBJ1-5,TRBV6-1,.,few,CASSELGRHQPQHF,TGTGCCAGCAGTGAATTGGGGCGTCATCAGCCCCAGCATTTT
13,TRBJ2-4,TRBV2,.,.,CASSPGAKNIQYF,TGTGCCAGCTCGCCGGGGGCCAAAAACATTCAGTACTTC
13,TRBJ1-2,TRBV3-1,.,.,CASSQRGTEGHTF,TGTGCCAGCAGCCAACGAGGGACGGAGGGCCACACCTTC
15,TRBJ2-5,TRBV21-1,.,few,CASSKDPINQETQYF,TGTGCCAGCAGCAAAGACCCCATTAATCAAGAGACCCAGTACTTC
18,TRBJ1-5,TRBV28,TRBD1,.,CASSFSDRGLLRNQPQHF,TGTGCCAGCAGCTTTTCGGACAGGGGACTACTTCGCAATCAGCCCCAGCATTTT
14,TRBJ2-1,TRBV11-2,TRBD1,many,CASSPWTGSDEQFF,TGTGCCAGCAGCCCCTGGACAGGGAGCGATGAGCAGTTCTTC
15,TRBJ2-2,TRBV7-2,TRBD1,many,CASSSRTGLTGELFF,TGTGCCAGCAGCTCTAGGACAGGGCTGACCGGGGAGCTGTTTTTT
16,TRBJ1-2,TRBV4-3,.,.,CASSQPGTRDPYGYTF,TGCGCCAGCAGCCAACCCGGGACAAGAGATCCCTATGGCTACACCTTC
14,TRBJ2-5,TRBV5-1,TRBD2,few,CASSWGGSLETQYF,TGCGCCAGCAGCTGGGGGGGGTCATTGGAGACCCAGTACTTC
14,TRBJ2-7,TRBV10-3,.,few,CAISRTSRPYEQYF,TGTGCCATCAGTCGGACCTCCCGGCCCTACGAGCAGTACTTC
15,TRBJ2-3,TRBV15,.,.,CATSARLGGTDTQYF,TGTGCCACCAGCGCCAGACTAGGGGGCACAGATACGCAGTATTTT
16,TRBJ2-5,TRBV5-6,TRBD2,many,CASSLRLAGGQETQYF,TGTGCCAGCAGCTTGAGACTAGCGGGGGGTCAAGAGACCCAGTACTTC
19,TRBJ2-3,TRBV5-5,TRBD2,few,CASSGWGGRPQGDTDTQYF,TGTGCCAGCAGCGGATGGGGCGGGAGACCCCAAGGAGACACAGATACGCAGTATTTT
17,TRBJ1-5,TRBV4-2,TRBD1,many,CASSTRFYRGRYQPQHF,TGTGCCAGCAGCACTCGATTTTACAGGGGGCGATATCAGCCCCAGCATTTT